These 11 T cell receptor beta chains were all obtained from the same sample, sequenced in a study of HIV-infected patients and healthy controls. All unsorted peripheral T cells were captured because whole blood was used without fractionation. Alpha and beta constant-region primers primed reverse transcription of around 500 ng RNA. Using multiplexing indices, alpha and beta chain libraries were generated apart by chain-specific third strand synthesis. TCRdb reprocessed the 5' RACE reads with MiXCR, giving one entry per CDR3 protein. The repertoire holds more than 15,000 distinct CDR3 sequences, more than 7.5% seen once, with approximately 5.1% in the top ten. Material: blood. The receptors here all came from an adult in good health.

This clonotype was seen at least ten times. The chain links TRBV6-4 to TRBJ2-3; 10 bases agree with TRBD1. In germline, CDR1 is MRHNA, CDR2 SNTAGT. The CDR3 sequence is 15 residues long. Trimming took 2 bases from V and 2 from J; bases not matched to a gene: 1. The CDR3: CASSDGTGDTDTQYF. In nucleotides, the CDR3 is TGTGCCAGCAGTGACGGGACAGGGGACACAGATACGCAGTATTTT.

This clonotype came up many times. The CDR3 region has the DNA TGTGCCAGCAGTTACTCGACAGGGGCTCCCGAGCAGTACTTC. Translated, it gives CASSYSTGAPEQYF. This rearrangement joins TRBV6-6 to TRBJ2-7; TRBD1 matches at 8 bases. The CDR3 has 14 amino acids. Germline V gene data show CDR1 as MNHNY and CDR2 as SVGAGI (reference sequence). V shed 0 bases and J 6 bases; nucleotides not matched to a gene: 4.

This clonotype was seen once. Here the CDR3 DNA reads TGCGCCAGCAGCGCGGGACTAGCGGGAGAGACCCAGTACTTC. Encoded protein: CASSAGLAGETQYF. The chain links TRBV5-1 to TRBJ2-5; 12 bases agree with TRBD2. The CDR3 has 14 amino acids. V dropped 4 bases and J dropped 4; count of bases not matched to a gene: 2. Per the germline V gene, CDR1 is SGHRS and CDR2 is YFSETQ. Variable domain in full (rest from reference TRBV5-1 and TRBJ2-5): KAGVTQTPRYLIKTRGQQVTLSCSPISGHRSVSWYQQTPGQGLQFLFEYFSETQRNKGNFPGRFSGRQFSNSRSEMNVSTLELGDSALYLCASSAGLAGETQYFGPGTRLLVL.

The table lists this clonotype with many counts. J is TRBJ1-2 and V is TRBV27; D remains unclear. The germline CDR1 and CDR2 sequences are MNHEY and SMNVEV (reference sequence). The V and J ends lost 0 bases and 0 bases respectively, with 14 bases between them. The CDR3 consists of 17 residues. CDR3 residues: CASSLSLQSAANYGYTF. In nucleotides, the CDR3 is TGTGCCAGCAGTTTATCTTTACAGAGCGCAGCTAACTATGGCTACACCTTC.

The V and J genes are TRBV7-2 and TRBJ1-1; no clear D. The CDR3 consists of 13 residues. The germline V gene encodes CDR1 SGHTA and CDR2 FQGNSA. The germline V and J ends were trimmed by 4 bases and 1 base, with 7 bases remaining between them. The CDR3 here is CASSYGPNTEAFF. DNA for the CDR3: TGTGCCAGCAGCTACGGACCGAACACTGAAGCTTTCTTT.

This clonotype was counted a few times. The chain has TRBV5-6 and TRBJ2-3; possibly TRBD1 for D (5 bases). Germline assignment: CDR1 SGHDT and CDR2 YYEEEE. Trimming pared 1 base from V and 3 bases from J, leaving 9 bases between. The CDR3 extends over 14 amino acids. The DNA for the CDR3 is TGTGCCAGCAGCTTGCCAGGGTTTACAGATACGCAGTATTTT. It yields the protein CASSLPGFTDTQYF.

In its sample, this clonotype was seen many times. V and J are TRBV19 and TRBJ2-2; TRBD1 or TRBD2 may be the D gene (5 bases each). This CDR3 spans 15 amino acids. Trimming removed 5 bases at V and 4 bases at J, with 14 bases between. CDR1 and CDR2 (germline): LNHDA, SQIVND (reference sequence). CDR3 nucleotides: TGTGCCAGTAGTGTCACTAGTGGGGGCACCGGGGAGCTGTTTTTT. Translated: CASSVTSGGTGELFF.

In this sample, this clonotype turned up many times. The gene calls are TRBV20-1 and TRBJ2-4, with TRBD2 matching over 7 bases. Germline V gene lookup returns CDR1 DFQATT and CDR2 SNEGSKA (reference sequence). Losses at the gene ends were 5 bases for V and 9 bases for J; bases not matched to a gene: 13. This CDR3 has 14 residues. The CDR3 DNA reads as TGCAGTGCTTCGCGGGAGATCAACCGTAGCATTCAGTACTTC. This translates into CSASREINRSIQYF.

This clonotype was picked up many times. The V call is TRBV7-2, the J call TRBJ1-1; D ambiguous. Trimming removed 1 base from V and 1 base from J, with 7 bases in between. This CDR3 has 14 amino acids. Germline V gene data show CDR1 as SGHTA and CDR2 as FQGNSA. CDR3 sequence: CASSLGGPNTEAFF. The CDR3, as DNA: TGTGCCAGCAGCTTAGGGGGTCCGAACACTGAAGCTTTCTTT.

Only a few counts were recorded for this clonotype. This sequence may be a read error, since a much larger clone differs from it by one base. The chain is built from TRBV5-1 and TRBJ2-3, with D possibly matching TRBD2 (5 bases). Germline V gene data show CDR1 as SGHRS and CDR2 as YFSETQ. The CDR3 is 16 residues long. Trimming left V 4 bases short and J 1 base short, with 16 bases between. CDR3 loop: CASSHELVERTDTQYF. The CDR3 DNA reads as TGCGCCAGCAGCCATGAACTAGTGGAGCGCACAGATACGCAGTATTTT.

The chain recombines TRBV7-9 with TRBJ2-1; D is perhaps TRBD1 (5 bases). There are 14 residues in the CDR3. Germline CDR1 and CDR2: SEHNR and FQNEAQ (reference sequence). V lost 3 bases and J lost 7, with 13 bases in between. CDR3 DNA sequence: TGTGCCAGCAGCTTTAGGGGCCAGGGTAATGAGCAGTTCTTC. Amino acid sequence: CASSFRGQGNEQFF.